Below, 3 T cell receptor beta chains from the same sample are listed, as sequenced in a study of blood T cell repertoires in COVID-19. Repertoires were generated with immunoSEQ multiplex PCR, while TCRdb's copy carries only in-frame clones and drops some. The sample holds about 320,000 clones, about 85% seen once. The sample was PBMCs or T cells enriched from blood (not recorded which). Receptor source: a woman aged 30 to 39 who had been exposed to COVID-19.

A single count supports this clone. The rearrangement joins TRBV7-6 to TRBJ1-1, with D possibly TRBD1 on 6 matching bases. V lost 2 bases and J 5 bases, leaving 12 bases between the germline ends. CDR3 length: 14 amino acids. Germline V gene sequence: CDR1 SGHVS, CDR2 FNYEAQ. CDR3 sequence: CASSLSRGSTEAFF. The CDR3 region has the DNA TGTGCCAGCAGCTTATCCAGGGGTAGTACTGAAGCTTTCTTT.

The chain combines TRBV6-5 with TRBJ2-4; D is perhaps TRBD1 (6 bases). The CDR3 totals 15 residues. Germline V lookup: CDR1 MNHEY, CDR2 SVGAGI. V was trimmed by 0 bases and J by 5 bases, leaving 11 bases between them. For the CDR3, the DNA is TGTGCCAGCAGTTACTCCTGGACAGAACAAAACATTCAGTACTTC. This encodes CASSYSWTEQNIQYF.

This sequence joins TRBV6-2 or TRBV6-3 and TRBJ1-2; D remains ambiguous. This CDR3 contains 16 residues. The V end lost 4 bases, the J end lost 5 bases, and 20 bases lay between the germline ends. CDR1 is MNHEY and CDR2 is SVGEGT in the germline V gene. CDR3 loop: CASSFSHKSPPYGYTF. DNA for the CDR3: TGTGCCAGCAGTTTTAGCCACAAGAGCCCGCCTTATGGCTACACCTTC.